The 29 T cell receptor beta chains reported below all come from one sample, sequenced in a study of blood T cell repertoires in COVID-19. Clones were sequenced by immunoSEQ multiplex PCR, and TCRdb holds only the in-frame ones, with some missing. Counted here are tens of thousands of clones, over 75% occurring once; the ten biggest clones make up 14%. Sequenced: peripheral blood. These receptors were taken from a man aged 65 to 79 with acute or convalescent COVID-19.

This chain's CDR3 is CASSSSSDSNNEKLFF. In DNA form, the CDR3 reads TGTGCCAGCAGCTCATCGTCGGACAGCAATAATGAAAAACTGTTTTTT. This rearrangement joins TRBV7-9 to TRBJ1-4, with D possibly TRBD1 on 6 matching bases. The CDR3 contains 16 residues. Trimming cost V 4 bases and J 4 bases, with 16 bases left between them. Germline V gene lookup returns CDR1 SEHNR and CDR2 FQNEAQ (reference sequence).

A few counts support this clone. The chain links TRBV7-2 to TRBJ2-1, with 10 bases aligning to TRBD2. V lost 5 bases to trimming and J lost 9 bases; unmatched junction nucleotides: 10. The length of the CDR3 is 15 residues. CDR1 is SGHTA and CDR2 is FQGNSA in the germline V gene. CDR3 nucleotides: TGTGCCAGCAGCGTAGTGAGCGGGGGGGTAACTGAGCAGTTCTTC. Protein sequence: CASSVVSGGVTEQFF.

The chain employs TRBV19 and TRBJ1-5, with a tentative D call TRBD1 (5 bases). The CDR3 extends over 16 amino acids. Germline loops: CDR1 LNHDA, CDR2 SQIVND (reference sequence). Trimming stripped 4 bases from V and 2 bases from J, with 15 bases between. The CDR3 region is CASSTGAGMGNQPQHF. The CDR3 DNA follows: TGTGCCAGTAGTACCGGGGCGGGGATGGGCAATCAGCCCCAGCATTTT.

The V call is TRBV2, the J call TRBJ1-2; 9 positions agree with TRBD1. Trimming took 2 bases from V and 4 from J; bases not matched to a gene: 5. Germline lookup yields CDR1 SNHLY and CDR2 FYNNEI. The CDR3 sequence is 15 residues long. In DNA, the CDR3 is TGTGCCAGCAGTGAATCGGGACAGGGTGCCTATGGCTACACCTTC. The encoded protein is CASSESGQGAYGYTF.

The CDR3 loop reads CASSKGQGGYTF. CDR3 in DNA: TGTGCCAGCAGTAAGGGACAGGGCGGCTACACCTTC. The J gene is TRBJ1-2, the V gene TRBV6-2 or TRBV6-3, with 9 bases matching TRBD1. The germline CDR1 and CDR2 sequences are MNHEY and SVGEGT. Germline trimming cut 5 bases from V and 8 bases from J; bases unmatched to any gene: 3. CDR3 length: 12 amino acids.

The chain joins TRBV19 to TRBJ2-3; 11 bases are a match to TRBD2. J lost 6 bases, V lost 7 bases, and 9 bases had no gene match. The germline V gene has CDR1 LNHDA and CDR2 SQIVND (reference sequence). The CDR3 covers 15 residues. CDR3 sequence reads: CASNFLAGGVDTQYF. CDR3 nucleotide sequence: TGTGCCAGTAACTTCCTAGCGGGGGGTGTTGATACGCAGTATTTT.

This sequence joins TRBV18 and TRBJ2-7; D unclear. This CDR3 has 14 residues. The V gene lost 2 bases and the J gene lost 0 bases, with 8 bases spanning the gap. The germline V gene encodes CDR1 KGHSH and CDR2 LQKENI. CDR3 coding DNA: TGTGCCAGCTCACCAGTCACCGGCTCCTACGAGCAGTACTTC. As protein: CASSPVTGSYEQYF.

This clone was detected a few times. The chain recombines TRBV24-1 with TRBJ1-1; 8 bases are a match to TRBD1. The CDR3 sequence is 18 residues long. Unmatched junction bases numbered 8, after V lost 0 bases and J lost 0 bases. Per the germline V gene, CDR1 is KGHDR and CDR2 is SFDVKD. CDR3 sequence (DNA): TGTGCCACCAGTGATTTGCCCCCCAGGGGGCGGATGAACACTGAAGCTTTCTTT. Translating gives CATSDLPPRGRMNTEAFF.

The chain uses TRBV5-4 and TRBJ2-2, with 10 bases fitting TRBD2. The germline V gene has CDR1 SGHNT and CDR2 YYREEE (reference sequence). J lost 4 bases, V lost 0 bases, and 3 bases had no gene match. This CDR3 region has 16 residues. The CDR3 reads CASSLGASGGTGELFF. CDR3 nucleotide sequence: TGTGCCAGCAGCTTGGGGGCTAGCGGGGGCACCGGGGAGCTGTTTTTT.

The chain joins TRBV7-2 to TRBJ2-1; 7 bases match TRBD2. This CDR3 comprises 15 residues. The junction had 6 bases not matched to a gene; V was cut back by 4 bases and J by 3 bases. The V gene's germline CDR1 is SGHTA and CDR2 FQGNSA. Here the CDR3 reads CASSSQRGYYNEQFF. The DNA of the CDR3 is TGTGCCAGCAGCTCTCAGCGGGGCTACTACAATGAGCAGTTCTTC.

The rearrangement links TRBV27 to TRBJ2-3; 11 nucleotides line up with TRBD2. The CDR3 totals 15 residues. Trimming cost V 5 bases and J 6 bases; bases outside gene matches: 7. Germline CDR1 is MNHEY and CDR2 is SMNVEV (reference sequence). The DNA for the CDR3 is TGTGCCAGCAGTGCCTCACTAGCGGGAGCGGATACGCAGTATTTT. This translates into CASSASLAGADTQYF.

This rearrangement joins TRBV27 to TRBJ2-7; no clear D. The germline V and J ends were trimmed by 0 bases and 1 base, with 16 bases remaining between them. Per germline, CDR1 MNHEY and CDR2 SMNVEV (reference sequence). This CDR3 contains 17 residues. The CDR3 here is CASSLSPAVPRSYEQYV. CDR3 bases: TGTGCCAGCAGTTTATCGCCCGCGGTTCCAAGATCCTACGAGCAGTACGTC.

This chain joins TRBV3-1 (or the pseudogene TRBV3-2) and TRBJ2-7, with D maybe TRBD2 (6 bases). V was pared by 4 bases and J by 2 bases, with 12 bases between. Germline V gene sequence: CDR1 LGHDT, CDR2 YNNKEL (reference sequence). This CDR3 contains 14 residues. The CDR3 region is CASSLTSMTYEQYF. CDR3 in DNA: TGTGCCAGCAGCCTGACTAGTATGACCTACGAGCAGTACTTC.

V gene TRBV3-1 (or the pseudogene TRBV3-2) combines with J gene TRBJ1-1; 8 nucleotides match TRBD1. This CDR3 region has 15 residues. The V and J ends lost 4 bases and 1 base, in that order; junction bases with no gene match: 5. CDR1 and CDR2 from the germline V gene are LGHDT and YNNKEL (reference sequence). CDR3 residues: CASSPPDRANTEAFF. CDR3 DNA sequence: TGTGCCAGCAGCCCCCCGGACAGGGCGAACACTGAAGCTTTCTTT.

CDR3 amino acids: CASSLAEEGTEAFF. The CDR3 nucleotides read TGCGCCAGCAGCTTGGCAGAGGAGGGCACTGAAGCTTTCTTT. The chain employs TRBV5-1 and TRBJ1-1; D call uncertain. V was shortened by 0 bases and J by 4 bases, with 10 bases between the two germline ends. CDR1 and CDR2 (germline): SGHRS, YFSETQ. The CDR3 contains 14 residues.

As DNA, the CDR3 is TGTGCCAGCAGTCTAAGGAGACCCCGTAATGAAAAACTGTTTTTT. Amino acids: CASSLRRPRNEKLFF. The rearrangement uses TRBV27 and TRBJ1-4; D call uncertain. There are 15 residues in the CDR3. Between the trimmed V and J ends, which lost 5 bases and 4 bases, there was a span of 14 bases. Germline V gene lookup returns CDR1 MNHEY and CDR2 SMNVEV (reference sequence).

The genes are TRBV5-1 and TRBJ1-2; maybe TRBD1 (5 bases). Trimming pared 0 bases from V and 0 bases from J, leaving 9 bases between. CDR1 and CDR2 from the germline V gene are SGHRS and YFSETQ. This CDR3 has 15 amino acids. CDR3 DNA: TGCGCCAGCAGCTTGGACACAGGATCTAACTATGGCTACACCTTC. Translating it yields CASSLDTGSNYGYTF.

The chain is built from TRBV21-1 and TRBJ2-1; the table's D call of TRBD2 was not tested on the DNA. TRBV21-1 is marked as a pseudogene. This CDR3 comprises 20 residues. CDR3 DNA sequence: TGTGCCAGCAGCAAAGAAACTAGGCCGTATCCTCCACCAAAATACAATGAGCAGTTCTTC. Translation gives CASSKETRPYPPPKYNEQFF.

The genes are TRBV4-1 and TRBJ1-4; a possible D gene is TRBD1 (5 bases). V was cut by 0 bases and J by 5 bases, with 16 bases left in between. The CDR3 is 17 residues long. Germline CDR1 reads MGHRA; CDR2 reads YSYEKL. The CDR3 coding sequence is TGCGCCAGCAGCCAAGATCCGGCCGGGGGTAGGAATGAAAAACTGTTTTTT. It codes for CASSQDPAGGRNEKLFF.

The chain is built from TRBV14 and TRBJ2-7, with a tentative D call TRBD2 (5 bases). This CDR3 contains 13 residues. The V and J ends lost 1 base and 9 bases respectively, with 13 bases between them. The germline V gene has CDR1 SGHDN and CDR2 FVKESK. CDR3 in DNA: TGTGCCAGCAGCCAAGGGAGCCGGACTGTGCAGTACGTC. It is translated as CASSQGSRTVQYV.

The chain links TRBV20-1 to TRBJ1-1; a weak D match, TRBD1 (5 bases). The germline V gene has CDR1 DFQATT and CDR2 SNEGSKA (reference sequence). The CDR3 is 11 amino acids. Between the trimmed V and J ends, which lost 6 bases and 2 bases, there was a span of 7 bases. The CDR3: CSAGGNTEAFF. The CDR3 coding sequence is TGCAGTGCGGGGGGAAACACTGAAGCTTTCTTT.

V and J are TRBV5-5 and TRBJ2-5; D call uncertain. The CDR3 runs to 12 residues. The V end was cut by 5 bases, the J end by 7 bases, with 12 bases between. Germline V gene sequence: CDR1 SGHKS, CDR2 YYEKEE (reference sequence). Written as DNA, the CDR3 is TGTGCCAGCAGGAACCAACCAGGGACCCAGTACTTC. Protein sequence: CASRNQPGTQYF.

The CDR3 sequence is CASSQDPGARYGYTF. CDR3 sequence (DNA): TGCGCCAGCAGCCAAGATCCAGGGGCTCGCTATGGCTACACCTTC. V is TRBV4-3 and J is TRBJ1-2; D perhaps matches TRBD1 (6 bases). The CDR3 is made up of 15 amino acids. V was trimmed by 0 bases and J by 4 bases, leaving 12 bases between them. CDR1 is LGHNA and CDR2 is YSLEER in the germline V gene.

The V gene is TRBV19, the J gene TRBJ1-1, with a possible D match to TRBD1 (6 bases). This CDR3 has 14 amino acids. Trimming took 6 bases from V and 2 from J, leaving 13 bases between them. The germline gives CDR1 LNHDA, CDR2 SQIVND (reference sequence). The DNA for the CDR3 is TGTGCCAGTAGGGTTGGACAGACCAACACTGAAGCTTTCTTT. Amino acids: CASRVGQTNTEAFF.

The chain joins TRBV4-3 to TRBJ1-6, with 8 bases aligning to TRBD1. This CDR3 contains 15 residues. Germline lookup yields CDR1 LGHNA and CDR2 YSLEER. The trim removed 4 bases at V and 7 bases at J, leaving 6 bases unmatched. This CDR3 reads CASSRNGQGNSPLHF. The CDR3 coding sequence is TGCGCCAGCAGCCGAAACGGACAGGGCAATTCACCCCTCCACTTT.

The chain joins TRBV19 to TRBJ2-4, with D tentatively TRBD1 (6 bases). Germline CDR1 is LNHDA and CDR2 is SQIVND (reference sequence). This CDR3 is 12 amino acids long. V was pared by 5 bases and J by 6 bases, with 8 bases between. The CDR3 DNA reads TGTGCCAGTAGTGTACAGGGAAACATTCAGTACTTC. Encoded protein: CASSVQGNIQYF.

The chain links TRBV12-3 or TRBV12-4 to TRBJ1-1, with 7 bases identical to TRBD1. The CDR3 loop spans 13 amino acids. V was clipped by 7 bases and J by 11 bases; unmatched bases: 13. The CDR3 is CASILRGRRSAFF. The CDR3 nucleotides read TGTGCCAGCATTCTAAGGGGGCGCAGGTCGGCTTTCTTT.

The rearrangement joins TRBV5-5 to TRBJ1-4; D unresolved. V was cut by 0 bases and J by 7 bases, with 10 bases left in between. The CDR3 consists of 14 residues. The V gene's germline CDR1 is SGHKS and CDR2 YYEKEE (reference sequence). CDR3 in DNA: TGTGCCAGCAGCTTGGATGGGAGTGCTGAAAAACTGTTTTTT. The encoded protein is CASSLDGSAEKLFF.

The chain joins TRBV4-1 to TRBJ1-5; 9 positions agree with TRBD1. V lost 5 bases, J lost 4 bases, and 9 bases stayed unmatched. Per the germline V gene, CDR1 is MGHRA and CDR2 is YSYEKL. The CDR3 is 16 amino acids. CDR3 nucleotide sequence: TGCGCCAGCAGCAACCGCCGGGACAGGGTAAATCAGCCCCAGCATTTT. Amino acids: CASSNRRDRVNQPQHF.